The entry below gives a single T cell receptor (beta chain) sequence along with its context. Residents of under 25 US areas, aged roughly 18 to 95 years, made up the participants. Grouping used clinical history reported by participants in a survey and questionnaire. Symptom resolution, clearance, or two negative PCRs marked donors in Cohort 3 as recovered. This sample is drawn from a study of blood T cell repertoires in COVID-19. Study-level background: Specimens from acute and convalescent COVID-19 originated in the United States, Italy and Spain.

Trimming removed 4 bases from V and 1 base from J, with 10 bases in between. The CDR3 is 14 residues long. Germline V gives CDR1 SGHTA, CDR2 FQGNSA. Sequenced by immunoSEQ multiplex PCR; TCRdb stores in-frame clones only, minus some. The table has 150,000 to 200,000 clones, around 89% seen once. The sequence was obtained from a woman in her 50s who had recovered from COVID-19. Sequencing was carried out using PBMCs or T cells enriched from blood (not recorded which). The chain recombines TRBV7-2 with TRBJ2-5; possibly TRBD1 for D (6 bases). This chain's CDR3 is CASSSGQFQETQYF. The CDR3, as DNA: TGTGCCAGCAGCTCCGGACAGTTCCAAGAGACCCAGTACTTC.